This is a list of T cell receptor beta chains from one sample in a study of human T cells and chemical hapten exposure. Via MiXCR, TCRdb re-called the RACE reads, giving one row per CDR3 protein. The sample lists some 360,000 distinct CDR3 sequences; about 5.1% were seen once. The sequenced sample was whole blood, obtained in connection with sensitization to the hapten diphenylcyclopropenone (DPC). Every receptor here comes from a woman aged 50 to 60 with alopecia areata. Some clones in this sample may be carry-over from other donors' samples. The CDR3 runs from the conserved cysteine through the conserved F or W. D genes are given only for firm matches. Clone size is given for some rows only: seen once, a few or many times, or a class if the clone is expanded.

TRBJ1-1	.	many	TRBV7-2	CASSFGGGTEAFF	TGTGCCAGCAGCTTTGGGGGCGGGACTGAAGCTTTCTTT
TRBJ2-7	.	few	TRBV5-1	CASSFPGQTYEQYF	TGCGCCAGCAGCTTTCCGGGACAAACCTACGAGCAGTACTTC
TRBJ2-5	TRBD2	few	TRBV6-5	CASSSWEAGKETQYF	TGTGCCAGCAGCTCCTGGGAAGCGGGAAAAGAGACCCAGTACTTC
TRBJ2-7	.	.	TRBV6-5	CASSWDPTGLYEQYF	TGTGCCAGCAGTTGGGACCCGACAGGTCTCTACGAGCAGTACTTC
TRBJ2-3	.	many	TRBV20-1	CSAPTGTSRSDTQYF	TGCAGTGCTCCAACCGGAACTAGCAGGTCAGATACGCAGTATTTT
TRBJ2-7	TRBD1	few	TRBV6-6	CASTPLQGPVEQYF	TGTGCCAGCACTCCTTTACAGGGGCCGGTGGAGCAGTACTTC
TRBJ1-2	.	few	TRBV7-9	CASRPAGTQTYGYTF	TGTGCCAGCAGACCAGCCGGGACACAGACCTATGGCTACACCTTC
TRBJ2-7	TRBD2	.	TRBV29-1	CSVEGTSGGSSYEQYF	TGCAGCGTTGAAGGGACTAGCGGGGGGAGCTCCTACGAGCAGTACTTC
TRBJ2-2	.	few	TRBV18	CASSPSQVANTGELFF	TGTGCCAGCTCACCAAGTCAGGTCGCGAACACCGGGGAGCTGTTTTTT
TRBJ1-2	TRBD1	few	TRBV12-3/TRBV12-4	CASSSPGTAYGYTF	TGTGCCAGCAGTTCGCCCGGGACAGCCTATGGCTACACCTTC
TRBJ2-2	.	.	TRBV20-1	CSAIATGELFF	TGCAGTGCTATAGCAACCGGGGAGCTGTTTTTT
TRBJ1-2	TRBD1	.	TRBV7-2	CASSFRQGNGYTF	TGTGCCAGCAGCTTTAGACAGGGAAATGGCTACACCTTC
TRBJ2-5	.	many	TRBV29-1	CSVDRVGGETQYF	TGCAGCGTTGATAGGGTCGGGGGAGAGACCCAGTACTTC
TRBJ1-1	.	many	TRBV6-1	CASSEKEGGTEAFF	TGTGCCAGCAGTGAAAAAGAAGGTGGCACTGAAGCTTTCTTT
TRBJ2-7	TRBD2	few	TRBV28	CASRSGTSGTGEQYF	TGTGCCAGCAGATCCGGGACTAGCGGGACTGGCGAGCAGTACTTC
TRBJ1-5	TRBD1	few	TRBV12-3/TRBV12-4	CASTRQGARPQHF	TGTGCCAGCACCCGACAGGGGGCTCGGCCCCAGCATTTT
TRBJ2-1	.	.	TRBV29-1	CSVEGGPEQVYNEQFF	TGCAGCGTTGAAGGGGGACCCGAGCAAGTCTACAATGAGCAGTTCTTC
TRBJ2-3	TRBD2	many	TRBV20-1	CSAPTSGRESSTDTQYF	TGCAGTGCCCCGACTAGCGGGAGGGAATCTAGCACAGATACGCAGTATTTT
TRBJ2-1	.	many	TRBV12-5	CASDGRGYNEQFF	TGTGCTAGTGACGGCAGGGGCTACAATGAGCAGTTCTTC
TRBJ1-5	.	few	TRBV12-3/TRBV12-4	CASSYQPNQPQHF	TGTGCCAGCAGTTACCAGCCTAATCAGCCCCAGCATTTT
TRBJ2-7	.	.	TRBV7-2	CASSLVISSHEQYF	TGTGCCAGCAGCTTAGTTATATCCTCCCACGAGCAGTACTTC
TRBJ2-2	.	many	TRBV29-1	CSARRPNTGELFF	TGCAGCGCCAGGAGACCCAACACCGGGGAGCTGTTTTTT
TRBJ2-1	.	.	TRBV29-1	CSGEDWPYNEQFF	TGCAGCGGGGAGGACTGGCCCTACAATGAGCAGTTCTTC
TRBJ2-2	TRBD2	few	TRBV7-2	CASSLDQLRGGSGELFF	TGTGCCAGCAGCTTAGATCAGCTGCGGGGGGGCAGCGGGGAGCTGTTTTTT
TRBJ2-7	.	many	TRBV7-9	CASSPHGRGISEQYF	TGTGCCAGCAGCCCTCACGGCAGGGGAATATCCGAGCAGTACTTC
TRBJ2-3	.	many	TRBV24-1	CATSDSRDSSSTDTQYF	TGTGCCACCAGTGATTCGAGGGACTCCTCTTCTACAGATACGCAGTATTTT
TRBJ2-4	.	.	TRBV28	CASSPSKNIQYF	TGTGCCAGCAGTCCTTCCAAAAACATTCAGTACTTC
TRBJ1-6	.	few	TRBV11-2	CASSLSAGKGTYNSPLHF	TGTGCCAGCAGCTTATCCGCAGGGAAGGGCACCTATAATTCACCCCTCCACTTT
TRBJ1-1	.	few	TRBV7-9	CASSPNTLKEAFF	TGTGCCAGCAGTCCAAACACCCTAAAAGAAGCTTTCTTT
TRBJ2-7	TRBD1	few	TRBV18	CASSPRWQGAPSRGYEQYF	TGTGCCAGCTCACCAAGGTGGCAGGGGGCGCCTAGCCGGGGGTACGAGCAGTACTTC
TRBJ1-2	.	.	TRBV3-1	CASSQGGRGNYGYTF	TGTGCCAGCAGCCAGGGGGGGAGAGGAAACTATGGCTACACCTTC
TRBJ1-1	.	once	TRBV27	CASSLPDGRGAFF	TGTGCCAGCAGTTTACCCGATGGGAGAGGGGCTTTCTTT
TRBJ2-3	TRBD2	many	TRBV6-1	CASSYSGLAVPTDTQYF	TGTGCCAGCAGCTATTCGGGACTAGCGGTTCCCACAGATACGCAGTATTTT
TRBJ1-2	TRBD1	.	TRBV6-5	CASSYSTGFNGYTF	TGTGCCAGCAGTTACTCGACAGGGTTCAATGGCTACACCTTC
TRBJ1-1	.	many	TRBV5-1	CASSLTGNTEAFF	TGTGCCAGCAGTCTGACAGGGAACACTGAAGCTTTCTTT
TRBJ2-3	.	many	TRBV7-2	CASSSEDTQYF	TGTGCCAGCAGCTCAGAAGATACGCAGTATTTT
TRBJ2-1	.	many	TRBV5-1	CASSLGGRSYNEQFF	TGCGCCAGCAGCTTGGGGGGGCGCTCCTACAATGAGCAGTTCTTC
TRBJ1-1	TRBD1	many	TRBV6-6	CASSYSKQGRTEAFF	TGTGCCAGCAGTTACTCGAAACAGGGGAGGACTGAAGCTTTCTTT
TRBJ1-6	.	few	TRBV7-8	CASSLREGYNSPLHF	TGTGCCAGCAGCCTCAGGGAGGGGTATAATTCACCCCTCCACTTT
TRBJ2-7	.	.	TRBV29-1	CSVRHTSSYEQYF	TGCAGCGTTCGACATACGAGCTCCTACGAGCAGTACTTC
TRBJ2-1	TRBD2	many	TRBV7-9	CASSFGGAPYNEQFF	TGTGCCAGCAGCTTCGGGGGGGCCCCCTACAATGAGCAGTTCTTC
TRBJ1-5	.	many	TRBV4-1	CASSQINQPQHF	TGCGCCAGCAGCCAAATCAATCAGCCCCAGCATTTT
TRBJ2-3	.	many	TRBV7-8	CASSADPFRPRDTQYF	TGTGCCAGCAGCGCCGACCCCTTTCGGCCGAGGGATACGCAGTATTTT
TRBJ2-1	TRBD2	many	TRBV10-3	CAISEGTSGRIGQFF	TGTGCCATCAGTGAGGGGACTAGCGGGAGAATCGGGCAGTTCTTC
TRBJ2-7	.	few	TRBV15	CATSRDPDAGEQYF	TGTGCCACCAGCAGAGATCCGGACGCGGGGGAGCAGTACTTC